This T cell receptor (beta chain) was documented in a study of shared clonotypes between healthy human individuals. Data came from immunoSEQ multiplex PCR; TCRdb stores just in-frame clones and leaves some out. This table has under 2,500,000 clones, approximately 95% appearing once. This CDR3 spans 15 amino acids. V lost 6 bases to trimming and J lost 0 bases; unmatched junction nucleotides: 1. Germline loops: CDR1 SGHTA, CDR2 FQGNSA. The J gene is TRBJ1-4, the V gene TRBV7-2, with 10 nucleotides matching TRBD1. Input material: naive CD4+ T cells sorted from blood. As for subset: CD45RA+ positively selected. This sequence originates from a man younger than 35 in good health. The CDR3 nucleotides are TGTGCCAGCAGGACAGGGGGCGCAACTAATGAAAAACTGTTTTTT. It encodes CASRTGGATNEKLFF.